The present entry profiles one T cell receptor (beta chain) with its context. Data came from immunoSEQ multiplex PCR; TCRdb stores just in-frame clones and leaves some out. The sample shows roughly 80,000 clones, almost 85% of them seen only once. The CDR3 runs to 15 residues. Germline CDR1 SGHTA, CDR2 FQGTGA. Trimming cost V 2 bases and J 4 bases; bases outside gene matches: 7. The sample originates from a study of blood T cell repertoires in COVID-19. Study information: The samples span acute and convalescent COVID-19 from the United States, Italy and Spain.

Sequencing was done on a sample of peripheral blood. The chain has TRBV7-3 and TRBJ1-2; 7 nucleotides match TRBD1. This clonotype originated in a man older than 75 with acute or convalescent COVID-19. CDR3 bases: TGTGCCAGCAGCTTAGAACCCAGGGGGTCCTATGGCTACACCTTC. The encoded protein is CASSLEPRGSYGYTF.